This T cell receptor (beta chain) derives from a study of cytomegalovirus exposure and HLA in healthy donors (TCRdb year 2017). With respect to the entire study: An earlier analysis of approximately 640 of the donors reported approximately 270 Gb of sequence data and some 120 million unique TCR beta sequences from roughly 180 million T cells. Approximately 310 gigabases of sequencing data and roughly 90 million unique TCR sequences were included in an early release covering roughly 600 HLA-typed donors. Of the roughly 420 genotyped donors, 81% were placed in the genetic ancestry cluster associated with self-reported Caucasian donors. The study aimed to test whether cataloging public T cell receptors could reveal signatures of past pathogen exposure. The T cell repertoires of 666 subjects were profiled by immunosequencing and related to cytomegalovirus serostatus. A separate validation cohort of 100 to 150 different subjects was used in addition to the approximately 610-subject first cohort. To predict cytomegalovirus infection status, the study combined high-throughput TCR immunosequencing, statistical association of individual TCRs with disease status, and machine learning. In a later analysis, previously published TCR beta repertoires from hundreds of donors were re-analyzed and high-resolution HLA genotyping was added so that TCR occurrence patterns could be studied. Rather than drawing on any new phenotypic data, the later analysis identified candidate immune exposures from TCR beta sequences and the way those sequences occurred across donors. An earlier analysis of about 600 of the donors used high-throughput TCR beta sequencing to judge whether each TCR beta V gene segment behaved as functional or pseudogenic. Donor age, sex, ethnicity and CMV serostatus were compiled together with the repertoire data. A later genetic analysis took genome-wide SNP genotypes for about three fifths of the roughly 670 donors and used that subset as a discovery cohort. All discovery cohort repertoires had been generated on a single sequencing platform. HLA typing covered class I and class II loci at four-digit resolution. The number of donors typed differed by locus, with about 629-640 for A, B, C, DRB1 and DQB1, around 520 for DQA1, over 600 for DPA1, and approximately 470 for DPB1. Roughly five DR-DQ haplotypes were handled as single units for association and clustering, since linkage in the cohort was strong. Among 398 genotyped donors of the cohort, an average of approximately 240,000 unique TCR beta nucleotide sequences were sequenced per donor, 15% to 20% of them non-productive.

Library preparation was by the immunoSEQ multiplex PCR assay. The multiplex PCR relied on a mix of 60 forward primers for TCR Vbeta segments and 13 reverse primers for TCR Jbeta segments. The CDR3 region of rearranged TCR beta genes was amplified from genomic DNA by a multiplex PCR assay. Amplified TCR beta libraries were sequenced as 87-base-pair reads on the Illumina HiSeq System. In the paper's pipeline: In a later analysis, 70 million to 95 million unique TCR beta chains were counted across the 650 to 750 repertoires, and roughly 11 million of these chains were shared by at least two donors. Raw reads were error-corrected and collapsed into unique sequences with a nearest-neighbor algorithm that merged closely related sequences to remove PCR and sequencing errors. To assign V, D and J gene segments, CDR3 sequences were aligned to IMGT reference sequences. For a sequence to be retained, at least a six-nucleotide match to both a V gene segment and a J gene segment was required. Rearrangements were called productive when the CDR3 lacked stop codons and stayed in frame with V and J; all others were non-productive. Following IMGT convention, CDR3 was defined as the stretch from the second conserved V-encoded cysteine to the conserved J-encoded phenylalanine. Sequences without an unambiguous match to a single V gene segment were excluded from the earlier analysis of approximately 600 of the donors. In an earlier analysis of roughly 500 of the donors, V segments were called functional above 56.7% productive rearrangements and were called segregating when the between-donor standard deviation exceeded 5%. To diagnose cytomegalovirus status from the catalog of TCR beta chain sequences, a statistical classification framework was built. A later analysis assigned V and J genes by comparing TCR nucleotide sequences with IMGT/GENE-DB human TR gene sequences. A later analysis assigned CDR3 sequences and most-parsimonious VDJ recombination scenarios with the TCRdist pipeline. In a later analysis, each TCR beta chain was defined by its CDR3 amino acid sequence together with its V-gene family, and reads without a unique V-gene family were excluded. To address suspected cross-contamination and a sequencing artifact, a later analysis removed around 600 highly shared, low-generation-probability nucleotide sequences. A later analysis calculated a clonal expansion index for each public chain from normalized within-repertoire ranks of inferred template counts. Generation probabilities in a later analysis came from a VDJ recombination model fitted to out-of-frame rearrangements, and those results were checked against IGoR. Hypergeometric tests were used in a later analysis to score TCR-TCR, TCR-HLA and TCR-CMV co-occurrence, with a repertoire-size bias correction applied to the TCR pairs. In a later analysis, false discovery rates were estimated by permuting HLA or CMV assignments 20 times. In a later analysis, co-occurring TCRs were grouped using DBSCAN, with TCRdist sequence similarity added in when clustering inside HLA-allele-positive subsets. Repertoires with fewer than 30,000 or more than 120,000 public chains, plus five repertoires with anomalous nucleotide sharing, were excluded from co-occurrence clustering. The clones in this table, taken by TCRdb from immuneACCESS, are in-frame only. Not every clone is retained; where verified, under half of the shortfall comes from an unresolved V gene, and the cause of the rest is unknown. The V and J calls and clone size are taken from that table; D and trimming were inferred from the DNA. This sample gives around 92,000 clones in total; over 75% of them show up just once. Around 3.6% of the sample is taken by the ten largest.

In regard to this clone: This clone's antigen is unknown. Nothing much larger sits one base from this clone, and base qualities are not available.

The cohort consisted of 666 healthy bone marrow donors. At the time of sampling, all cohort members were nominally healthy, though unrecorded immune exposures were likely present. The donor tested CMV seropositive, placing the donor among the 310 or so seropositive members of the cohort. A peripheral blood sample was provided by each donor, and peripheral blood mononuclear cells were used for TCR beta sequencing. Genomic DNA was extracted from the blood cell samples with the Qiagen DNeasy Blood Extraction Kit. A distance of 8 bases separates the germline ends of V and J, which lose 5 bases and 6 bases respectively. CDR1 and CDR2 are read off the germline V gene as SGHAT and FQNNGV. Including cysteine and phenylalanine, the CDR3 has 11 amino acids. Of the read, only the CDR3 DNA is kept; its 33 bases are in frame from base 1. Overall results and qualifications from the work: This cohort had only TCR beta chains sequenced, and the lack of alpha or paired-chain data limited which features could be detected. Broadly in line with IMGT annotations, most TCR beta V segments showed up in productive rearrangements about 87% or about 30% of the time in an earlier analysis of under 700 of the donors. Linkage disequilibrium might explain the correlated functional status among segregating V segments, but an unknown experimental factor could not be excluded. According to a later analysis, TCR association rates differed among HLA loci, with DRB1 alleles showing the most associated TCRs and HLA-C alleles showing the fewest. The study listed approximately 160 TCR beta chains as associated with cytomegalovirus. A further reported finding was that TCR beta sequences accurately predicted the HLA-A and HLA-B alleles for most subjects in the first cohort. Because counts were too low, about 15 rarely observed V segments, including chromosome 9 orphons, were left out of the earlier analysis of about 620 of the donors. A later analysis associated around 16,000 TCR beta sequences with specific HLA alleles at a false discovery rate of 0.05. Across donors, most TCR sequences were observed very rarely, whereas some public TCRs were present in many individuals. An association between a missense DCLRE1C variant and V-gene and J-gene trimming of TCR beta chains was found in a later genetic analysis and replicated in an independent cohort. Cytomegalovirus status was reported to be diagnosed by the classifier with high specificity and sensitivity in both the original and validation cohorts. For the cohort, immune exposure information was limited to CMV serostatus. Compared with the approximately 600-donor mean, donors in an Asian-associated ancestry cluster had fewer N-insertions in productive TCRs, according to a later genetic analysis. Presence/absence analyses assumed roughly uniform sequencing depth across donors, an assumption that may not hold. Because HLA typing was missing for some donors at each locus, association tests included only the typed subset. In a later analysis, HLA-associated TCR beta chains showed more clonal expansion and lower generation probabilities than non-associated chains that were equally common. The sequencing pipeline was judged likely to have produced a cluster of highly shared sequence variants as a technical artifact. According to the authors, the approach could potentially be generalized to other disease states and immunological phenotypes. According to a later analysis, parvovirus B19, influenza, CMV and Epstein-Barr virus appeared linked to several top co-occurrence clusters. Most CMV-associated TCR beta chains appeared to be HLA-restricted in a later analysis, and the HLA associations seemed to be driven largely by CMV exposure. A few of the identified cytomegalovirus-associated TCR beta chains were confirmed in vitro to be specific for cytomegalovirus antigens. Because the 87-base-pair reads could not distinguish some IMGT-functional V segments, including TRBV6-2 and TRBV6-3, those segments were excluded. When HLA alleles, especially DR and DQ, strongly co-occurred, TCR associations were difficult to assign to individual alleles.

The chain links TRBV11-2 with TRBJ2-7, with the identity of the D gene unclear. Sequenced sample: PBMCs. The sequence was obtained from a female donor in good health and CMV-seropositive. The CDR3 reads CASSPKLEQYF. The base sequence is TGTGCCAGCAGCCCCAAGCTCGAGCAGTACTTC.